This T cell receptor (beta chain) originates from a study of T cells in Graves' hyperthyroidism and ophthalmopathy. For the study at large: Once the initial diagnosis was made, peripheral blood was obtained before any treatment.

The investigators amplified TCR beta CDR3 regions from RNA transcripts. Researchers ran a first-round RT-PCR on the TCR CDR3 using the HTBI primer set. TCRdb processed the multiplex PCR reads anew with MiXCR; each CDR3 protein has one entry. The table records hundreds of thousands of distinct CDR3 sequences, over 10% of them present only once. Specimen: blood. The TCR originated in a woman aged 18-29 years with Graves' hyperthyroidism.

The CDR3 reads CASSFAIQGAGNTIYF. The CDR3 DNA reads as TGTGCCAGCAGCTTTGCAATACAGGGCGCGGGAAACACCATATATTTT. This sequence joins TRBV7-8 and TRBJ1-3, with D possibly being TRBD1 (6 bases). This CDR3 spans 16 amino acids. Germline CDR1 is SGHVS and CDR2 is FQNEAQ. The V end lost 3 bases, the J end lost 4 bases, and 16 bases lay between the germline ends. Looking up the rest from reference TRBV7-8 and TRBJ1-3 gives the full variable domain: GAGVSQSPRYKVAKRGQDVALRCDPISGHVSLFWYQQALGQGPEFLTYFQNEAQLDKSGLPSDRFFAERPEGSVSTLKIQRTQQEDSAVYLCASSFAIQGAGNTIYFGEGSWLTVV.